This is a list of T cell receptor beta chains from one sample in a study of blood T cell repertoires in COVID-19. Profiling relied on immunoSEQ multiplex PCR, and the TCRdb table lists in-frame clones only, not all of them. Here the sample spans roughly 240,000 clones, 86% being singletons. Sequenced material: PBMCs or T cells enriched from blood (not recorded which). The receptors were sampled from a woman in her 50s who had recovered from COVID-19. CDR3s leave out the opening cysteine and the closing phenylalanine or tryptophan. Fields, in order: V gene, CDR3 protein.

V gene: TRBV28
CDR3 protein: ASSSRTPAGTSGRLGELF

V gene: TRBV7-2
CDR3 protein: ASSFGGGPTDTQY

V gene: TRBV30
CDR3 protein: AYSRARSSGANVLT

V gene: TRBV4-1
CDR3 protein: ASSQILTGPGYT

V gene: TRBV10-3
CDR3 protein: ATSPGNVNEQF

V gene: TRBV28
CDR3 protein: ASTPSLAGSYGDEQY

V gene: TRBV11-2
CDR3 protein: ATSGRGQETQY

V gene: TRBV3-1/TRBV3-2
CDR3 protein: ASSRVNEKLF

V gene: TRBV12-5
CDR3 protein: ASGIPGQGAEKLF

V gene: TRBV10-3
CDR3 protein: ATGRLGSILGELF

V gene: TRBV5-4
CDR3 protein: ASSLVQGNEAF